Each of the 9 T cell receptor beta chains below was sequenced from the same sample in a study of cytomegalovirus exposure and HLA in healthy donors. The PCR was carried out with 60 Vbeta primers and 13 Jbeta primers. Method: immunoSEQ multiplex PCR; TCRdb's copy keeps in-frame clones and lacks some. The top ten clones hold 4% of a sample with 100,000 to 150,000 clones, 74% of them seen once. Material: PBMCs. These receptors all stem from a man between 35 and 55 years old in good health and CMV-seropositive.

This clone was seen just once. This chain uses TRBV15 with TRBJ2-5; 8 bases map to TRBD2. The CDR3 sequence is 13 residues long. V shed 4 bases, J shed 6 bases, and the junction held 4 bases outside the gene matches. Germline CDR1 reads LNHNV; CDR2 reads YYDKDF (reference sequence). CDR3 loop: CATSKRERKTQYF. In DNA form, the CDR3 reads TGTGCCACCAGCAAGCGGGAGCGAAAGACCCAGTACTTC.

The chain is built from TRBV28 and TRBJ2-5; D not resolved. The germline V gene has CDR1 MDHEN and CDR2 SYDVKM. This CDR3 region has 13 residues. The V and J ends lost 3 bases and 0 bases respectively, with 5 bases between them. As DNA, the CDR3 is TGTGCCAGCAGTTTCCTGTACCAAGAGACCCAGTACTTC. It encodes CASSFLYQETQYF.

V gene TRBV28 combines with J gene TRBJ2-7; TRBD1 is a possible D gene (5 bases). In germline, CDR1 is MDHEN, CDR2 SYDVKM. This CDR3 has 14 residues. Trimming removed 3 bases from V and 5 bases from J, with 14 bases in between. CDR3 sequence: CASSFIRARNEQYF. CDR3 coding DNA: TGTGCCAGCAGTTTTATCAGGGCGCGAAACGAGCAGTACTTC.

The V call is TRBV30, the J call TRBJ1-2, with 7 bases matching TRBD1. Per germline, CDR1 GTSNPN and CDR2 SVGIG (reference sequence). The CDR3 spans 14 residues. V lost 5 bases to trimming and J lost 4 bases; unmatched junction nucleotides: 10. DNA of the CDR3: TGTGCCTGGGTCGGACAGGTTAAAGGCTATGGCTACACCTTC. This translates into CAWVGQVKGYGYTF.

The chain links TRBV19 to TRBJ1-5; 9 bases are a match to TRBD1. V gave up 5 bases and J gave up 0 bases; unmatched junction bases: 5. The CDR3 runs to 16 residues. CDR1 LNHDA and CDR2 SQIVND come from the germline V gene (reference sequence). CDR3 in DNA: TGTGCCAGTAGTCCCGGGACAGGGTATAGCAATCAGCCCCAGCATTTT. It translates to CASSPGTGYSNQPQHF.

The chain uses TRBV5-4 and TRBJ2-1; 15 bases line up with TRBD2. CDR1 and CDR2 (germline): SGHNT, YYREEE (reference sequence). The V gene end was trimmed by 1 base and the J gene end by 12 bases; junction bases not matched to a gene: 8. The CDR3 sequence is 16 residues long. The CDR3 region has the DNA TGTGCCAGCAGCTTGAGGACTAGCGGGGGGGCTGGGGTGCAGTTCTTC. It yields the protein CASSLRTSGGAGVQFF.

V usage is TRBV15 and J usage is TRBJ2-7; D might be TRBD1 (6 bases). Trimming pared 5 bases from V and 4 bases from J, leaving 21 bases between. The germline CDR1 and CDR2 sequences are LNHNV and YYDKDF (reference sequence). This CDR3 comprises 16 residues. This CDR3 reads CATSSDVPPRGYEQYF. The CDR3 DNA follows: TGTGCCACCAGCTCAGATGTACCACCAAGGGGGTACGAGCAGTACTTC.

Written as DNA, the CDR3 is TGTGCCAGCAGCTTAGGGCGGGTAAACTACAATGAGCAGTTCTTC. It codes for CASSLGRVNYNEQFF. J is TRBJ2-1 and V is TRBV7-7; tentatively, D is TRBD2 (5 bases). CDR1 SSHAT and CDR2 FNYEAQ come from the germline V gene (reference sequence). There are 15 residues in the CDR3. The ends were cut back, 1 base at V and 3 bases at J, with 10 bases in the middle.

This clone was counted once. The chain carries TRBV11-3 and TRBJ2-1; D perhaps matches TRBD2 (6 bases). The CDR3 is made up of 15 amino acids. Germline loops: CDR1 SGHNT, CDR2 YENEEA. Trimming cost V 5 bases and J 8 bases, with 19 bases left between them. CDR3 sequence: CASSPTRVGGHEQFF. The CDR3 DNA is TGTGCCAGCAGCCCGACCCGGGTGGGAGGTCATGAGCAGTTCTTC.